The 24 T cell receptor beta chains given below trace back to one sample, sequenced in a study of blood T cell repertoires in COVID-19. The method was immunoSEQ multiplex PCR; TCRdb's version includes in-frame clones alone and lacks a portion of them. This sample has about 21,000 clones, with about 83% found just once. The sequencing sample was made of peripheral blood. The receptors were gathered from a human donor in a cohort sampled during active COVID-19.

There are a few counts of this clone. This chain uses TRBV20-1 with TRBJ1-5, with D perhaps TRBD1 (6 bases). This CDR3 is 16 amino acids long. The germline V gene encodes CDR1 DFQATT and CDR2 SNEGSKA (reference sequence). Trimming pared 3 bases from V and 0 bases from J, leaving 15 bases between. CDR3 loop: CSASRNGQFSNQPQHF. The DNA for the CDR3 is TGCAGTGCTAGTCGTAACGGACAGTTTAGCAATCAGCCCCAGCATTTT.

The CDR3 spells CASSPLIQDEQYF. The CDR3 bases are TGTGCCAGCTCACCACTAATTCAGGACGAGCAGTACTTC. This chain connects TRBV18 to TRBJ2-7, with D hard to call. This CDR3 has 13 residues. V was cut by 1 base and J by 5 bases, with 9 bases left in between. Per the germline V gene, CDR1 is KGHSH and CDR2 is LQKENI.

This rearrangement joins TRBV5-8 to TRBJ2-7, with D unclear. The CDR3 is made up of 11 amino acids. V lost 0 bases and J lost 4, with 2 bases in between. Germline V gene sequence: CDR1 SGHTS, CDR2 YDEGEE. This chain's CDR3 is CASSLAYEQYF. In DNA form, the CDR3 reads TGTGCCAGCAGCTTGGCTTACGAGCAGTACTTC.

This sequence joins TRBV4-2 and TRBJ1-2, with a possible D match to TRBD1 (5 bases). With 1 base removed from V and 4 bases from J, the gap between germline ends came to 16 bases. Germline V lookup: CDR1 LGHNA, CDR2 YNFKEQ. This CDR3 spans 16 amino acids. For the CDR3, the DNA is TGTGCCAGCAGCCAAGTCGGGGACTCAAAAACCTATGGCTACACCTTC. This gives the protein CASSQVGDSKTYGYTF.

CDR3 amino acids: CATSRDEASYNEQFF. CDR3 in DNA: TGTGCCACCAGCAGAGATGAGGCTTCCTACAATGAGCAGTTCTTC. The chain has TRBV15 and TRBJ2-1; D remains unclear. Trimming stripped 0 bases from V and 1 base from J, with 7 bases between. The CDR3 loop spans 15 amino acids. The V gene's germline CDR1 is LNHNV and CDR2 YYDKDF (reference sequence).

Here the CDR3 DNA reads TGTGCCAGCAGGGCCACCGGGGGGGCTAGAACCGGGGAGCTGTTTTTT. This codes for CASRATGGARTGELFF. This chain connects TRBV11-2 to TRBJ2-2, with 8 bases fitting TRBD2. There are 16 residues in the CDR3. Germline CDR1 SGHAT, CDR2 FQNNGV. V lost 6 bases and J lost 5; bases outside the gene matches: 11. The full variable domain, rest sourced from reference TRBV11-2 and TRBJ2-2, is EAGVAQSPRYKIIEKRQSVAFWCNPISGHATLYWYQQILGQGPKLLIQFQNNGVVDDSQLPKDRFSAERLKGVDSTLKIQPAKLEDSAVYLCASRATGGARTGELFFGEGSRLTVL.

The CDR3 protein is CASSSGTGRGYTF. The CDR3 nucleotides read TGTGCCAGCAGCTCCGGGACAGGGCGAGGCTACACCTTC. The chain joins TRBV3-1 (or the pseudogene TRBV3-2) to TRBJ1-2; 9 nucleotides agree with TRBD1. V gave up 5 bases and J gave up 8 bases; unmatched junction bases: 6. Germline CDR1 is LGHDT and CDR2 is YNNKEL (reference sequence). The CDR3 is 13 residues long.

The genes are TRBV7-2 and TRBJ1-4; perhaps TRBD1 as D (6 bases). CDR3 length: 15 amino acids. Trimming cost V 6 bases and J 5 bases, with 16 bases left between them. Germline V gene sequence: CDR1 SGHTA, CDR2 FQGNSA. The CDR3 reads CASSRRRGTNEKLFF. The CDR3 DNA reads as TGTGCCAGCAGTCGCCGGCGGGGGACAAATGAAAAACTGTTTTTT.

Only a few counts were recorded for this clone. The chain joins TRBV7-8 to TRBJ2-1; a possible D gene is TRBD2 (5 bases). The V and J ends lost 1 base and 8 bases respectively, with 6 bases between them. The V gene's germline CDR1 is SGHVS and CDR2 FQNEAQ. The CDR3 is 12 residues long. The CDR3 here is CASSLGSDEQFF. DNA of the CDR3: TGTGCCAGCAGCTTAGGTAGCGATGAGCAGTTCTTC. Full variable domain (rest looked up from reference TRBV7-8 and TRBJ2-1): GAGVSQSPRYKVAKRGQDVALRCDPISGHVSLFWYQQALGQGPEFLTYFQNEAQLDKSGLPSDRFFAERPEGSVSTLKIQRTQQEDSAVYLCASSLGSDEQFFGPGTRLTVL.

This clone was counted a single time. V gene TRBV10-3 combines with J gene TRBJ2-5; TRBD2 agrees at 14 bases. The CDR3 runs 15 residues. After removal of 10 bases from V and 5 bases from J, the junction contained 9 bases not matched to a gene. Germline loops: CDR1 ENHRY, CDR2 SYGVKD. The CDR3 nucleotides are TGTGCCACTATGACTAGCGGGGGGGCCGGCGAGACCCAGTACTTC. Translated: CATMTSGGAGETQYF.

The V gene is TRBV28, the J gene TRBJ2-6; 7 bases align to TRBD1. The CDR3 totals 16 residues. The V gene's germline CDR1 is MDHEN and CDR2 SYDVKM. V was pared by 4 bases and J by 0 bases, with 3 bases of the junction left unmatched. As DNA, the CDR3 is TGTGCCAGCAGTTCGACAGGGCGCTCTGGGGCCAACGTCCTGACTTTC. This gives the protein CASSSTGRSGANVLTF.

The V and J genes are TRBV12-5 and TRBJ2-7; TRBD1 aligns across 8 bases. J gave up 6 bases and V 3 bases, and 4 bases lay outside the gene matches. Germline-derived CDR1 and CDR2 are LGHNT and FRNRAP. The length of the CDR3 is 13 residues. This chain's CDR3 is CASGFSGGGEQYF. DNA for the CDR3: TGTGCTAGTGGTTTCTCAGGGGGCGGCGAGCAGTACTTC.

This clone was detected only once. This chain connects TRBV7-8 to TRBJ2-7, with 7 nucleotides matching TRBD1. The CDR3 sequence is 15 residues long. Germline V gives CDR1 SGHVS, CDR2 FQNEAQ. J lost 4 bases, V lost 4 bases, and 10 bases had no gene match. CDR3 amino acids: CASSYRTGPFYEQYF. The CDR3 region has the DNA TGTGCCAGCAGCTACCGGACAGGTCCATTTTACGAGCAGTACTTC.

The J gene is TRBJ1-2, the V gene TRBV2; TRBD1 matches 8 bases. The V segment lost 6 bases and the J segment 8 bases; nucleotides outside the gene matches: 8. The germline CDR1 and CDR2 sequences are SNHLY and FYNNEI. The CDR3 spans 13 residues. CDR3 nucleotides: TGTGCCAGCAGGGAGCAGGGGGCGGGAGGCTACACCTTC. Its translation: CASREQGAGGYTF.

The chain couples TRBV5-1 to TRBJ2-7; 9 bases are a match to TRBD1. The J segment lost 4 bases and the V segment lost 1 base, leaving 24 bases of the junction unmatched. The CDR3 length is 21 residues. Germline V gives CDR1 SGHRS, CDR2 YFSETQ. In DNA form, the CDR3 reads TGCGCCAGCAGCTTGAACTCCCTTTTAGGGGGGGACCCCGGGACAGGGTACGAGCAGTACTTC. Amino acids: CASSLNSLLGGDPGTGYEQYF.

V is TRBV6-5 and J is TRBJ1-4; TRBD1 aligns across 8 bases. Germline trimming cut 6 bases from V and 6 bases from J; bases unmatched to any gene: 6. This CDR3 has 14 residues. Germline V gene lookup returns CDR1 MNHEY and CDR2 SVGAGI. The CDR3 DNA sequence: TGTGCCAGCAGCCGGACAGGGAAAGATGAAAAACTGTTTTTT. It encodes CASSRTGKDEKLFF.

A single count supports this clone. The chain carries TRBV5-1 and TRBJ2-1; TRBD2 matches 11 bases. Germline loops: CDR1 SGHRS, CDR2 YFSETQ. The CDR3 sequence is 14 residues long. The J segment lost 7 bases and the V segment lost 4 bases, leaving 4 bases of the junction unmatched. This CDR3 is CASSISGGANEQFF. CDR3 nucleotides: TGCGCCAGCAGCATTAGCGGGGGGGCTAATGAGCAGTTCTTC.

This clone was counted once. V gene TRBV24-1 combines with J gene TRBJ2-7, with TRBD1 matching 7 bases. This CDR3 is built from 14 residues. V trimming: 3 bases; J trimming: 4 bases; junction bases outside the gene matches: 5. Germline V lookup: CDR1 KGHDR, CDR2 SFDVKD. CDR3: CATSDGTANYEQYF. The CDR3 DNA sequence: TGTGCCACCAGTGATGGGACAGCTAATTACGAGCAGTACTTC.

V is TRBV7-2 and J is TRBJ1-1, with unresolved D. Trimming took 3 bases from V and 2 from J, leaving 10 bases between them. The CDR3 runs 14 residues. Germline CDR1 SGHTA, CDR2 FQGNSA. The chain's CDR3 is CASSLSEANTEAFF. DNA of the CDR3: TGTGCCAGCAGCTTGTCGGAGGCAAACACTGAAGCTTTCTTT.

The chain has TRBV5-4 and TRBJ2-2, with 10 bases lining up with TRBD2. CDR1 and CDR2 (germline): SGHNT, YYREEE (reference sequence). This CDR3 is 17 amino acids long. Trimming took 0 bases from V and 6 from J; bases not matched to a gene: 8. The CDR3 region is CASSLASSGGRAGELFF. Written as DNA, the CDR3 is TGTGCCAGCAGCTTGGCGTCTAGCGGGGGTCGTGCCGGGGAGCTGTTTTTT.

The gene calls are TRBV5-6 and TRBJ1-1, with TRBD1 matching 10 bases. The CDR3 is 16 amino acids. Germline CDR1 SGHDT, CDR2 YYEEEE. J gave up 4 bases and V 4 bases, and 10 bases lay outside the gene matches. CDR3 nucleotides: TGTGCCAGCAGCCCCAGGACAGGGGGAAGTGGCACTGAAGCTTTCTTT. Translating gives CASSPRTGGSGTEAFF.

V usage is TRBV12-3 or TRBV12-4 and J usage is TRBJ1-1; TRBD1 is a possible D gene (6 bases). V dropped 5 bases and J dropped 7 bases, with 14 bases sitting between them. There are 13 residues in the CDR3. The CDR3: CASSITGQFEAFF. As DNA, the CDR3 is TGTGCCAGCAGTATCACTGGACAGTTTGAAGCTTTCTTT.

The V gene is TRBV7-2, the J gene TRBJ2-1, with D tentatively TRBD2 (7 bases). Deletions cut 2 bases from V and 0 bases from J, with 14 bases between. The length of the CDR3 is 17 residues. The V gene's germline CDR1 is SGHTA and CDR2 FQGNSA. Here the CDR3 reads CASSLRGGGPSYNEQFF. DNA of the CDR3: TGTGCCAGCAGCTTACGAGGGGGGGGCCCCTCCTACAATGAGCAGTTCTTC.

The chain links TRBV9 to TRBJ2-7, with D perhaps matching TRBD2 (5 bases). This CDR3 has 15 residues. CDR1 is SGDLS, CDR2 YYNGEE, per germline. The V and J ends lost 1 base and 0 bases respectively, with 11 bases between them. The CDR3 reads CASSVFPGNSYEQYF. In DNA form, the CDR3 reads TGTGCCAGCAGCGTATTCCCCGGGAACTCCTACGAGCAGTACTTC.